Listed below are T cell receptor beta chains from one sample, sequenced in a study of blood T cells in healthy people across ages. TCRdb called the 5' RACE reads again in MiXCR, with one record for every CDR3 protein. The sample shows some 320,000 distinct CDR3 sequences, roughly a quarter of them seen only once. The sequencing sample was made of blood. Every receptor here comes from a woman in her 70s in good health. Each CDR3 is given with its conserved first and last residue. Each record gives: clone size, D gene, J gene, V gene, CDR3 protein, CDR3 DNA. The D gene is left open where the match is weak. Some rows have no size entry. The others give once, few or many, or a class for an expanded clone.

clone size: .; D gene: .; J gene: TRBJ2-1; V gene: TRBV9; CDR3 protein: CASSEGVVGGRAEQFF; CDR3 DNA: TGTGCCAGCAGCGAGGGGGTTGTTGGGGGGAGAGCTGAGCAGTTCTTC
clone size: .; D gene: TRBD2; J gene: TRBJ2-1; V gene: TRBV6-6; CDR3 protein: CASSVTSGSQDEQFF; CDR3 DNA: TGTGCCAGCAGTGTGACTAGCGGGAGTCAGGACGAGCAGTTCTTC
clone size: .; D gene: TRBD2; J gene: TRBJ2-5; V gene: TRBV12-3/TRBV12-4; CDR3 protein: CASGSGLAGRETQYF; CDR3 DNA: TGTGCCAGCGGTTCGGGTCTAGCGGGGAGAGAGACCCAGTACTTC
clone size: many; D gene: .; J gene: TRBJ1-1; V gene: TRBV28; CDR3 protein: CASSSWTTFF; CDR3 DNA: TGTGCCAGCAGTTCGTGGACAACTTTCTTT
clone size: .; D gene: .; J gene: TRBJ2-4; V gene: TRBV29-1; CDR3 protein: CSAVPAGNIQYF; CDR3 DNA: TGCAGCGCTGTCCCGGCAGGAAACATTCAGTACTTC
clone size: .; D gene: .; J gene: TRBJ2-1; V gene: TRBV12-3/TRBV12-4; CDR3 protein: CASSFGDYEQFF; CDR3 DNA: TGTGCCAGCAGTTTTGGAGATTATGAGCAGTTCTTC
clone size: once; D gene: .; J gene: TRBJ2-7; V gene: TRBV5-6; CDR3 protein: CASSSLGYYEQYF; CDR3 DNA: TGTGCCAGCAGCTCGTTAGGGTACTACGAGCAGTACTTC
clone size: .; D gene: TRBD2; J gene: TRBJ2-1; V gene: TRBV7-2; CDR3 protein: CASSLALVGRNEQFF; CDR3 DNA: TGTGCCAGCAGCTTAGCTCTAGTCGGGAGGAATGAGCAGTTCTTC
clone size: few; D gene: TRBD2; J gene: TRBJ2-7; V gene: TRBV6-5; CDR3 protein: CATQTSGSYEQYF; CDR3 DNA: TGTGCCACCCAAACTAGCGGCTCCTACGAGCAGTACTTC
clone size: few; D gene: .; J gene: TRBJ2-7; V gene: TRBV12-3/TRBV12-4; CDR3 protein: CASSLRGGSYEQYF; CDR3 DNA: TGTGCCAGCAGTTTACGGGGCGGTTCCTACGAGCAGTACTTC
clone size: .; D gene: TRBD1; J gene: TRBJ1-1; V gene: TRBV29-1; CDR3 protein: CSVGITGGTEAFF; CDR3 DNA: TGCAGCGTTGGAATCACAGGGGGTACTGAAGCTTTCTTT
clone size: many; D gene: .; J gene: TRBJ2-6; V gene: TRBV28; CDR3 protein: CATRDYRAAFSGANVLTF; CDR3 DNA: TGTGCCACCAGGGATTACAGGGCGGCCTTCTCTGGGGCCAACGTCCTGACTTTC
clone size: .; D gene: TRBD1; J gene: TRBJ1-2; V gene: TRBV29-1; CDR3 protein: CGVDREDYGYTF; CDR3 DNA: TGCGGCGTCGACAGGGAGGACTATGGCTACACCTTC
clone size: few; D gene: TRBD1; J gene: TRBJ1-5; V gene: TRBV28; CDR3 protein: CASSVGTGGNQPQHF; CDR3 DNA: TGTGCCAGCAGTGTGGGGACAGGGGGAAATCAGCCCCAGCATTTT
clone size: few; D gene: .; J gene: TRBJ1-1; V gene: TRBV6-2/TRBV6-3; CDR3 protein: CASSYSRALREAFF; CDR3 DNA: TGTGCCAGCAGTTACTCGAGAGCCCTTCGGGAAGCTTTCTTT
clone size: .; D gene: .; J gene: TRBJ2-7; V gene: TRBV18; CDR3 protein: CASSQGRDEQYF; CDR3 DNA: TGTGCCAGCTCACAGGGAAGGGATGAGCAGTACTTC
clone size: .; D gene: TRBD1; J gene: TRBJ1-5; V gene: TRBV5-1; CDR3 protein: CASTPTGGAGQPQHF; CDR3 DNA: TGCGCCAGCACTCCAACAGGGGGCGCAGGGCAGCCCCAGCATTTT
clone size: .; D gene: .; J gene: TRBJ2-7; V gene: TRBV20-1; CDR3 protein: CSARRNRVRNEQHF; CDR3 DNA: TGCAGTGCTAGAAGGAACAGGGTACGAAACGAGCAGCACTTC
clone size: .; D gene: TRBD1; J gene: TRBJ2-7; V gene: TRBV29-1; CDR3 protein: CSVSGTGSSYEQYF; CDR3 DNA: TGCAGCGTTTCCGGGACAGGCAGCTCCTACGAGCAGTACTTC
clone size: few; D gene: .; J gene: TRBJ2-5; V gene: TRBV3-1; CDR3 protein: CASSQGLTRAETQYF; CDR3 DNA: TGTGCCAGCAGCCAAGGACTAACTAGGGCCGAGACCCAGTACTTC
clone size: .; D gene: TRBD2; J gene: TRBJ2-1; V gene: TRBV20-1; CDR3 protein: CSARKLAGVYNEQFF; CDR3 DNA: TGCAGTGCTAGAAAACTAGCGGGAGTCTACAATGAGCAGTTCTTC
clone size: many; D gene: TRBD2; J gene: TRBJ2-1; V gene: TRBV12-3/TRBV12-4; CDR3 protein: CASSFGDRFTSEPNEQFF; CDR3 DNA: TGTGCCAGCAGCTTCGGGGACCGCTTTACTAGCGAGCCCAATGAGCAGTTCTTC
clone size: few; D gene: TRBD2; J gene: TRBJ2-1; V gene: TRBV4-2; CDR3 protein: CASSQERGLAGYNEQFF; CDR3 DNA: TGTGCCAGCAGCCAAGAGCGGGGACTAGCGGGTTACAATGAGCAGTTCTTC
clone size: .; D gene: .; J gene: TRBJ2-5; V gene: TRBV7-9; CDR3 protein: CASSLHAGRETQYF; CDR3 DNA: TGTGCCAGCAGCTTACACGCAGGACGAGAGACCCAGTACTTC
clone size: .; D gene: .; J gene: TRBJ2-1; V gene: TRBV20-1; CDR3 protein: CSARDGGGVSNEQFF; CDR3 DNA: TGCAGTGCTAGAGACGGGGGTGGGGTATCCAATGAGCAGTTCTTC
clone size: once; D gene: .; J gene: TRBJ2-7; V gene: TRBV4-1; CDR3 protein: CASSPTMGFTYEQYF; CDR3 DNA: TGCGCCAGCAGCCCAACTATGGGCTTCACCTACGAGCAGTACTTC
clone size: .; D gene: .; J gene: TRBJ2-2; V gene: TRBV6-5; CDR3 protein: CASMARKNTGELFF; CDR3 DNA: TGTGCCAGCATGGCACGGAAGAACACCGGGGAGCTGTTTTTT
clone size: few; D gene: TRBD1; J gene: TRBJ2-7; V gene: TRBV7-9; CDR3 protein: CATGRDRGYEQYF; CDR3 DNA: TGTGCCACCGGTCGAGACAGGGGTTACGAGCAGTACTTC
clone size: few; D gene: .; J gene: TRBJ1-2; V gene: TRBV20-1; CDR3 protein: CSASDEYGYTF; CDR3 DNA: TGCAGTGCTAGTGATGAATATGGCTACACCTTC